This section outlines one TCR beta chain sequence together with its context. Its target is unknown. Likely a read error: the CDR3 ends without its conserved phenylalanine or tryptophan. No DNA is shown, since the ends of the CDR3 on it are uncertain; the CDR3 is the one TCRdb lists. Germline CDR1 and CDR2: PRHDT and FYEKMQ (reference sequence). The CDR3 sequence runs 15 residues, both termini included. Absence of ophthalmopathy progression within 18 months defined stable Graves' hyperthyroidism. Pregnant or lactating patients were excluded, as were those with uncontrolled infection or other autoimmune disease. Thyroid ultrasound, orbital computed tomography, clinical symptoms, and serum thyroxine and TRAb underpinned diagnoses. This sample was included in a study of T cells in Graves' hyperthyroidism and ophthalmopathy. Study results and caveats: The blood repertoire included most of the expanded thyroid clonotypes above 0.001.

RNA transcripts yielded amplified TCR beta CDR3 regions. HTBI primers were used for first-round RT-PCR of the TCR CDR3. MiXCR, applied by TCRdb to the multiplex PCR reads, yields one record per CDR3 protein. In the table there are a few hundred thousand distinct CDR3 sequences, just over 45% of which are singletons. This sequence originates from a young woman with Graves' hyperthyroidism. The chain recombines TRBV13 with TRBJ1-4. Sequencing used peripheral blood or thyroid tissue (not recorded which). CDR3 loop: CASSEGLLETQYFGP.